Reported below is one T cell receptor beta chain. Its antigen is unidentified. Positively selected for CCR7, the CD45RO-negative cells used as naive CD8 cells excluded terminally differentiated effector memory CD45RA+ cells. The data stem from a study of shared clonotypes between healthy human individuals. Study background: Each donor's CD4 naive and CD4 memory cells filled three plates apiece, CD8 naive two, and CD8 memory one. Findings and caveats of the study: There were few donors, and this limited the genetic and exposure-history diversity represented.

Libraries were prepared by immunoSEQ multiplex PCR; TCRdb keeps only in-frame clonotypes and omits some of them. Of about 2 million clones listed, about 95% are singletons. The clonotype comes from a man younger than 30 in good health. Input material: naive CD8+ T cells sorted from blood.

The CDR3 DNA sequence: TGTGCCAGCAGCTTGACTACGCCAGGACCCCCGCGCGCGTCACCCCTCCACTTT. This gives the protein CASSLTTPGPPRASPLHF. The chain couples TRBV5-6 to TRBJ1-6; D unclear. V lost 1 base and J lost 10, with 24 bases in between. The CDR3 is 18 residues long. Germline values: CDR1 SGHDT, CDR2 YYEEEE.